The text below deals with one T cell receptor (beta chain). Its antigen is still unknown. Qualities for individual bases were not recorded, and no much larger clone is one base off. The sample comes from a study of Ad26.COV2.S vaccination and SARS-CoV-2 variants (dated by TCRdb to 2020 to 2023). For context, the study as a whole: Vaccine-arm donors came from COV1001, a multicentre, randomized, double-blind, placebo-controlled phase I-IIa trial of Ad26.COV2.S in healthy adults. Dosing of Ad26.COV2.S was intramuscular, at either 5x10^10 or 1x10^11 viral particles, delivered as one shot or as two shots spaced 56 days apart. A total of 32 samples were included in the TCR-sequenced set, comprising about 20 Ad26.COV2.S vaccine recipients, 5 placebo recipients and 8 SARS-CoV-2 convalescent individuals. Investigators did not know the trial group allocation while performing experiments and assessing outcomes. TCRbeta repertoire sequencing served as the tool for gauging how specific and how broad the SARS-CoV-2-reactive T cell receptors were following Ad26.COV2.S vaccination. Participants in the trial were split at random into five groups of five each, receiving low-dose or high-dose Ad26.COV2.S once or twice, or else placebo on both occasions. Broad study findings and their caveats: The study lacked the statistical power to compare responses across vaccine doses or regimens. Spike-specific TCR breadth was higher in Ad26.COV2.S recipients than in placebo recipients (P = 0.0014). According to the authors, total T cell responses may have been underestimated by the TCR breadth and depth analyses. Non-spike TCR breadth was comparable between vaccine and placebo recipients, consistent with the vaccine containing only spike. After vaccination, spike-specific CD8+ and CD4+ T cell responses were reported to show substantial breadth.

The immunoSEQ Assay was used to sequence TCRbeta CDR3 regions. After extraction, genomic DNA underwent amplification by bias-controlled multiplex PCR, followed by high-throughput sequencing. The paper's data handling went like this. To quantify the absolute abundance of every unique TCRbeta CDR3 region, sequences were collapsed and filtered. T cell fraction was estimated by normalizing TCRbeta template counts to usable DNA, which was measured by amplifying reference genes present in all nucleated cells. Repertoire TCRs were annotated as SARS-CoV-2-specific by exact matching of V gene, CDR3 amino acid sequence and J gene to a known reactive TCR set. MIRA supplied the reference SARS-CoV-2 TCR set, which was filtered for enrichment in COVID-19-positive ImmuneCODE repertoires so that public or cross-reactive TCRs were removed. Drawing on the MIRA antigens, annotated TCRs were analysed further at the level of specific ORF or position within ORF. Breadth was defined as the number of annotated unique rearrangements divided by the total number of unique productive rearrangements, and depth was defined as the summed frequency of the annotated unique rearrangements. Group comparisons of TCR breadth used two-sided Wilcoxon rank-sum tests. Sourced from immuneACCESS, this table was stored by TCRdb with only in-frame sequences that have V and J called. A share of the clones is absent; for the studies checked, an unresolved V gene accounts for under half, and the remainder has no known explanation. D and trimming were read from the DNA, whereas the V and J calls and clone size are those reported in that table. This sample has around 450,000 clones in its table, and roughly 90% of those were observed once. Of the sample, roughly 4% is held by the ten largest clones.

This specimen's treatment or condition label, per the study, means: 15 to 20 received Ad26.COV2.S at low or high dose, single or two shots; several received placebo; per-sample allocation not given. For vaccine and placebo recipients, repertoires were sequenced using samples collected on day 63 after the first injection. In Cohort 1b, 25 adults aged 18-55 years were enrolled at a single site in Boston, USA, between 29 July and 7 August 2020. Ad26.COV2.S consisted of a replication-incompetent adenovirus type 26 vector by which a prefusion-stabilized SARS-CoV-2 spike protein from the original Wuhan strain was expressed. The CDR3 runs 15 residues from the cysteine to the phenylalanine. The read is trimmed to its CDR3 DNA, 45 bases read in frame from base 1. V loses 0 bases at its end and J loses 2 bases; junction bases beyond the gene matches: 4. The CDR1 and CDR2 encoded by the germline V gene are SGDLS and YYNGEE.

In this chain, TRBV9 is recombined with TRBJ2-7, and TRBD2 matches 8 of the central bases. The clonotype was recovered from a person aged 18-60 years who received the Ad26.COV2.S COVID-19 vaccine or a placebo. Source: peripheral blood, taken in a trial of Ad26.COV2.S vaccine versus placebo. The DNA sequence is given as TGTGCCAGCAGCGTAGACCACGGGGGGGCCTACGAGCAGTACTTC. Its product reads: CASSVDHGGAYEQYF.